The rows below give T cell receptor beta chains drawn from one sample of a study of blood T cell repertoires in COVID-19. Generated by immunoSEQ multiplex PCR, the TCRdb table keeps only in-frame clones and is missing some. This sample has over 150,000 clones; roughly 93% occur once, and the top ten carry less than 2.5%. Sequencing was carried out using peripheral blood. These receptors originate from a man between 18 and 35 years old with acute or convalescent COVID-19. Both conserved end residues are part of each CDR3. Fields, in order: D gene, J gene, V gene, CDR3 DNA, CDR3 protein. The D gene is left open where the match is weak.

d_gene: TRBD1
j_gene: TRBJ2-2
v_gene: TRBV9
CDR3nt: TGTGCCAGCAGCGTGGTGACAGGGACGAACACCGGGGAGCTGTTTTTT
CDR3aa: CASSVVTGTNTGELFF

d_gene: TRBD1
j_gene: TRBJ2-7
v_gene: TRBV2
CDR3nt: TGTGCCAGCAGTCTCCGGGACAGCTACGAGCAGTACTTC
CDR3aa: CASSLRDSYEQYF

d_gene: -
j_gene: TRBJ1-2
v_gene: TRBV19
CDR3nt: TGTGCCAGTAGTATAGACTCGGGGGAGGACTATGGCTACACCTTC
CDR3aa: CASSIDSGEDYGYTF

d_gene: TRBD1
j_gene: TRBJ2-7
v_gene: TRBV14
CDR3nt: TGTGCCAGCAGCCAAGTTGACAGGGCCTACTCTCTCTACGAGCAGTACTTC
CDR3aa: CASSQVDRAYSLYEQYF

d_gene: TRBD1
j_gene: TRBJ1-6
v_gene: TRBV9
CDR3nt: TGTGCCAGCAGCGTAGGAGGGGACAGCCTGTCACCCCTCCACTTT
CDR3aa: CASSVGGDSLSPLHF

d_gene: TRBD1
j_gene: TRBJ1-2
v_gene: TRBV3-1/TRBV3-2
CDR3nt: TGTGCCAGCAGCCGCGGACAGGGGGCGTCTGGCTACACCTTC
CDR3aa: CASSRGQGASGYTF

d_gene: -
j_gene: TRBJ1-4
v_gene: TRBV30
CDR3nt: TGTGCCTGGAGGAAAGGGCGGGATGAAAAACTGTTTTTT
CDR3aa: CAWRKGRDEKLFF

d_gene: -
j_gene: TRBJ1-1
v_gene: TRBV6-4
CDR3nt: TGTGCCAGCAGTGACCAGGGGACTGAAGCTTTCTTT
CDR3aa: CASSDQGTEAFF

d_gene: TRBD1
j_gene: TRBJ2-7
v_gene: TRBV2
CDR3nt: TGTGCCAGCAGTGATCGGACAGGGGTTTTAGGGCAGTACTTC
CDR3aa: CASSDRTGVLGQYF

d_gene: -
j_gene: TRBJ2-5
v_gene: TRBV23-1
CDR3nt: TGCGCCAGCAACCACAGGTTCCAAGAGACCCAGTACTTC
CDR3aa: CASNHRFQETQYF

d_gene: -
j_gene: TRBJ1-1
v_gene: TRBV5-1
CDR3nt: TGCGCCAGCAGCGGCCCACAGGAGAACACTGAAGCTTTCTTT
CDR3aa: CASSGPQENTEAFF